This T cell receptor beta chain was profiled in a study of monozygotic twins with cystic fibrosis. Sequencing used immunoSEQ multiplex PCR; TCRdb keeps in-frame clones, though not all of them. The repertoire holds around 26,000 clones, with 96% as singletons. Looked up from germline, CDR1 is SGHAT and CDR2 is FQNNGV. Trimming shortened V by 2 bases and J by 8 bases, and 10 bases separated the two germline ends. The CDR3 is 13 amino acids. Sequencing used blood. The chain combines TRBV11-2 with TRBJ2-1, with D possibly being TRBD1 (5 bases). This clonotype originated in a girl aged 2-10 years with cystic fibrosis. CDR3 residues: CASSLIPGYEQFF. The DNA of the CDR3 is TGTGCCAGCAGCTTAATTCCAGGGTATGAGCAGTTCTTC.